Presented here are 9 T cell receptor beta chains from one specimen sequenced in a study of cytomegalovirus exposure and HLA in healthy donors. The primer mix had 60 Vbeta and 13 Jbeta primers. TCRdb keeps only in-frame clones here, not all; method: immunoSEQ multiplex PCR. Of about 140,000 clones in the sample, around 73% are singletons; the top ten hold 1% to 1.5%. The sample consisted of PBMCs. All receptors come from a woman aged 35 to 49 in good health and CMV-seronegative.

The chain links TRBV11-1 to TRBJ2-1; D gene uncertain. V lost 5 bases and J lost 1, with 15 bases in between. Germline V CDR1 and CDR2: SGHAT, FQDESV (reference sequence). The CDR3 sequence is 16 residues long. The CDR3 sequence is CASSIRRLLSYNEQFF. CDR3 nucleotide sequence: TGTGCCAGCAGCATAAGAAGATTACTTTCCTACAATGAGCAGTTCTTC.

The J gene is TRBJ2-5, the V gene TRBV2; 11 bases align to TRBD1. CDR3 length equals 14 residues. The V and J ends lost 6 bases and 1 base, in that order; junction bases with no gene match: 1. Germline V lookup: CDR1 SNHLY, CDR2 FYNNEI. This chain's CDR3 is CASRDRGLQETQYF. The CDR3 nucleotides read TGTGCCAGCAGGGACAGGGGGCTCCAAGAGACCCAGTACTTC.

This clone came up once. This rearrangement joins TRBV7-3 to TRBJ1-6, with TRBD1 matching over 8 bases. Trimming removed 4 bases from V and 10 bases from J; junction bases left unmatched: 9. The CDR3 sequence is 15 residues long. Germline CDR1 reads SGHTA; CDR2 reads FQGTGA. DNA of the CDR3: TGTGCCAGCAGCTCTACAGGGGGACCAGGGTCACCCCTCCACTTT. This gives the protein CASSSTGGPGSPLHF. Using reference TRBV7-3 and TRBJ1-6 for the parts outside the CDR3, the full variable domain is GAGVSQTPSNKVTEKGKYVELRCDPISGHTALYWYRQSLGQGPEFLIYFQGTGAADDSGLPNDRFFAVRPEGSVSTLKIQRTERGDSAVYLCASSSTGGPGSPLHFGNGTRLTVT.

This chain links TRBV5-6 with TRBJ2-3, with D perhaps matching TRBD2 (7 bases). V was trimmed by 0 bases and J by 4 bases, leaving 12 bases between them. In germline, CDR1 is SGHDT, CDR2 YYEEEE. This CDR3 spans 15 amino acids. Here the CDR3 reads CASSLGGGAADTQYF. In nucleotides, the CDR3 is TGTGCCAGCAGCTTGGGAGGGGGGGCCGCAGATACGCAGTATTTT.

This chain connects TRBV6-5 to TRBJ2-5, with 11 bases lining up with TRBD1. The J call may not be correct, given that the DNA end is closer to TRBJ2-7. The CDR3 totals 13 residues. The V gene's germline CDR1 is MNHEY and CDR2 SVGAGI. DNA of the CDR3: TGTGCCGGCATGGACAGGGGGCTGGCCGAGCAGTACTTC. Its protein is CAGMDRGLAEQYF.

The gene calls are TRBV4-1 and TRBJ1-4; the D is unclear. Per the germline V gene, CDR1 is MGHRA and CDR2 is YSYEKL. The V end was cut by 0 bases, the J end by 6 bases, with 20 bases between. The CDR3 contains 18 residues. CDR3 coding DNA: TGCGCCAGCAGCCAAGACCGGGTCCCCCTTACCTCAGATGAAAAACTGTTTTTT. Its translation: CASSQDRVPLTSDEKLFF.

This rearrangement joins TRBV19 to TRBJ1-5, with D hard to call. Trimming removed 1 base from V and 6 bases from J, with 4 bases in between. The CDR3 has 12 residues. Germline lookup yields CDR1 LNHDA and CDR2 SQIVND (reference sequence). The CDR3 DNA follows: TGTGCCAGTAGTATAGGAGGTCAGCCCCAGCATTTT. Protein product: CASSIGGQPQHF.

Worth noting for this clone: At one end the junction does not follow the germline gene, possibly because of a read error. The V call is TRBV5-4, the J call TRBJ1-2; possibly TRBD1 for D (5 bases). The CDR3 has 15 residues. The V gene's germline CDR1 is SGHNT and CDR2 YYREEE (reference sequence). The CDR3, as DNA: TGTGCCAGCAGTTTGGGGGGGGTAACATTCTATGGCTACACCTTC. This translates into CASSLGGVTFYGYTF.

The chain is built from TRBV2 and TRBJ1-2; D is ambiguous. V lost 7 bases, J lost 4 bases, and 19 bases lay in between. Looked up from germline, CDR1 is SNHLY and CDR2 is FYNNEI. CDR3 length: 15 amino acids. The CDR3 region has the DNA TGTGCCAGCATGTCTAGCACAATATTAGCCTATGGCTACACCTTC. It codes for CASMSSTILAYGYTF.